The 9 T cell receptor beta chains below were found in one sample sequenced in a study of blood T cell repertoires in COVID-19. Libraries were prepared by immunoSEQ multiplex PCR; TCRdb keeps only in-frame clonotypes and omits some of them. The table has 150,000 to 200,000 clones, around 79% seen once; the top ten hold 17%. Sequenced sample: peripheral blood. These receptors were collected from a man aged 60 to 69 with active or convalescent COVID-19.

V and J are TRBV7-2 and TRBJ2-3; TRBD1 matches 7 bases. This CDR3 is 13 amino acids long. Germline lookup yields CDR1 SGHTA and CDR2 FQGNSA. V dropped 7 bases and J dropped 6; count of bases not matched to a gene: 7. DNA of the CDR3: TGTGCCAGCACCCGACAGGGACCGGATACGCAGTATTTT. This codes for CASTRQGPDTQYF.

The chain carries TRBV9 and TRBJ1-5; tentative D call: TRBD1 (6 bases). V dropped 0 bases and J dropped 5 bases, with 6 bases sitting between them. This CDR3 has 13 residues. Per germline, CDR1 SGDLS and CDR2 YYNGEE. The CDR3 DNA follows: TGTGCCAGCAGCGTAGAGGGGGATCAGCCCCAGCATTTT. Protein product: CASSVEGDQPQHF.

V and J are TRBV5-1 and TRBJ1-5, with D possibly being TRBD1 (6 bases). The germline V and J ends were trimmed by 2 bases and 4 bases, with 7 bases remaining between them. The V gene's germline CDR1 is SGHRS and CDR2 YFSETQ. The CDR3 is 13 residues long. The CDR3 loop reads CASSLQGNQPQHF. CDR3 sequence (DNA): TGCGCCAGCAGCTTACAGGGAAATCAGCCCCAGCATTTT.

This chain links TRBV7-2 with TRBJ2-7; 10 bases match TRBD2. This CDR3 spans 13 amino acids. V was pared by 4 bases and J by 3 bases, with 0 bases of the junction left unmatched. Germline V gene sequence: CDR1 SGHTA, CDR2 FQGNSA. CDR3: CASSWTSGYEQYF. The CDR3 DNA sequence: TGTGCCAGCAGCTGGACTAGCGGCTACGAGCAGTACTTC.

The chain combines TRBV3-1 (or the pseudogene TRBV3-2) with TRBJ2-7; 12 bases align to TRBD1. Germline CDR1 LGHDT, CDR2 YNNKEL (reference sequence). This CDR3 is 15 amino acids long. J was trimmed by 10 bases and V by 0 bases; bases with no gene match: 7. This chain's CDR3 is CASSQEGGTGGIQYF. CDR3 bases: TGTGCCAGCAGCCAAGAAGGCGGGACAGGGGGCATACAGTACTTC.

V is TRBV9 and J is TRBJ1-1; D is ambiguous. This CDR3 is 14 amino acids long. Trimming stripped 4 bases from V and 5 bases from J, with 15 bases between. From germline, CDR1 is SGDLS and CDR2 YYNGEE. The CDR3 DNA reads as TGTGCCAGCAGCCCTCCCCCGGGTGGTACTGAAGCTTTCTTT. Its protein is CASSPPPGGTEAFF.

This chain joins TRBV7-2 and TRBJ2-7; D not resolved. The CDR3 is 14 amino acids. V gave up 3 bases and J gave up 3 bases, with 12 bases separating them. In germline, CDR1 is SGHTA, CDR2 FQGNSA. This CDR3 is CASSLAGSVYEQYF. The CDR3 DNA reads as TGTGCCAGCAGCTTGGCAGGCTCTGTCTACGAGCAGTACTTC.

The chain carries TRBV29-1 and TRBJ2-1; 11 bases map to TRBD2. The CDR3 extends over 15 amino acids. The trim removed 6 bases at V and 2 bases at J, leaving 6 bases unmatched. Germline V lookup: CDR1 SQVTM, CDR2 ANQGSEA. The CDR3 DNA reads as TGCAGCGTCCCCGGGACTAGCGGCACCTACAATGAGCAGTTCTTC. Translation: CSVPGTSGTYNEQFF.

The chain carries TRBV27 and TRBJ2-3; the D gene is possibly TRBD1 (6 bases). Germline V gene lookup returns CDR1 MNHEY and CDR2 SMNVEV (reference sequence). The CDR3 covers 12 residues. The V and J ends lost 6 bases and 5 bases respectively, with 9 bases between them. CDR3 loop: CASSPQGDTQYF. CDR3 in DNA: TGTGCCAGCAGCCCACAGGGAGATACGCAGTATTTT.